This entry concerns a single TCR beta chain. Its specificity is not known. The data originate from a study of blood T cells in healthy people across ages. Alongside a J-beta primer mix, a sample-barcoded 5' primer served in a second PCR lasting about 7 to 11 cycles. From the 5' RACE reads, TCRdb called clonotypes with MiXCR, one entry per CDR3 protein. The sample includes about 640,000 distinct CDR3 sequences, approximately 50% of them seen just once. J was trimmed by 4 bases and V by 7 bases; bases with no gene match: 7. The CDR3 runs to 14 residues. Germline lookup yields CDR1 MGHDK and CDR2 SYGVNS. Study findings and constraints: The long-lived group displayed more naive CD4+ cells, plus higher diversity, than the aged donors did.

This chain connects TRBV25-1 to TRBJ1-1; 9 bases align to TRBD1. This sequence originates from a man aged 60-69 years in good health. Sample: blood. This CDR3 reads CASTGTGRVTEAFF. DNA of the CDR3: TGTGCCAGCACGGGGACAGGGCGGGTCACTGAAGCTTTCTTT.